This T cell receptor beta chain stems from a study of T cell responses to AZD1222 COVID-19 vaccine. Study-level background: Second-dose groups at about 4 or about 12 weeks were pooled.

Trimming took 0 bases from V and 0 from J, leaving 6 bases between them. In germline, CDR1 is SGHRS, CDR2 YFSETQ. The CDR3 runs 14 residues. Data came from immunoSEQ multiplex PCR; TCRdb stores just in-frame clones and leaves some out. Here the sample spans more than 100,000 clones, 75% to 90% being singletons. The sequence was collected from an adult in good health. The chain combines TRBV5-1 with TRBJ2-5; no definite D call. Sequencing used peripheral blood, obtained on day 0 of AZD1222 vaccination. The CDR3 DNA sequence: TGCGCCAGCAGCTTGGTGGGGAACCAAGAGACCCAGTACTTC. Amino acids: CASSLVGNQETQYF.